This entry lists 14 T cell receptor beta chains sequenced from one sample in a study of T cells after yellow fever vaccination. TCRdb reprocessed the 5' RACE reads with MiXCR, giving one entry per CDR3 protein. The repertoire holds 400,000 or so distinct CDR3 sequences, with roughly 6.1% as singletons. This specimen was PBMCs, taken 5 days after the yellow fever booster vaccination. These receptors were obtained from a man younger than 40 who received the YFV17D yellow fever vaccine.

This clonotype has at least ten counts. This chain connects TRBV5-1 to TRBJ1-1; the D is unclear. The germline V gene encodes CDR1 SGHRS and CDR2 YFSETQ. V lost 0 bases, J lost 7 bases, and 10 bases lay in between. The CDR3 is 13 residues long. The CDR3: CASSLAPGNEAFF. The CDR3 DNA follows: TGCGCCAGCAGCTTGGCCCCCGGTAATGAAGCTTTCTTT.

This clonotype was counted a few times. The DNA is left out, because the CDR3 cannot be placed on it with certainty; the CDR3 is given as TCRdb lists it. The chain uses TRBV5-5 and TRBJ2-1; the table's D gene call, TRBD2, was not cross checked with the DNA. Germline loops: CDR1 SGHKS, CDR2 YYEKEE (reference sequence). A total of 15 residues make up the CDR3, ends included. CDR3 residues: CASTAVLAGYNEQFF.

Written as DNA, the CDR3 is TGTGCCAGCAGCTTAGTTCCCGGACAGGGGGCGTCGGGGGCCAACGTCCTGACTTTC. This codes for CASSLVPGQGASGANVLTF. The chain has TRBV7-6 and TRBJ2-6; 11 nucleotides agree with TRBD1. The CDR3 extends over 19 amino acids. V dropped 1 base and J dropped 4; count of bases not matched to a gene: 9. Germline V gives CDR1 SGHVS, CDR2 FNYEAQ.

This CDR3 is CASSTGYRGGKLFF. In nucleotides, the CDR3 is TGTGCCAGCAGCACCGGGTACCGGGGAGGAAAACTGTTTTTT. The chain links TRBV6-1 to TRBJ1-4; D uncertain. CDR1 MNHNS and CDR2 SASEGT come from the germline V gene. V was trimmed by 6 bases and J by 10 bases, leaving 18 bases between them. This CDR3 is built from 14 residues.

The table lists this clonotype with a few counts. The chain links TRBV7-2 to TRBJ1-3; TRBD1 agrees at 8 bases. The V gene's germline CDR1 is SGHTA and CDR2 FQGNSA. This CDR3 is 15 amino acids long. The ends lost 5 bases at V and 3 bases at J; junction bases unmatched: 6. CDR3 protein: CASSPSTGDGNTIYF. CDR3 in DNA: TGTGCCAGCAGCCCCTCGACAGGGGATGGAAACACCATATATTTT. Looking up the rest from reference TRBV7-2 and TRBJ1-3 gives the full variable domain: GAGVSQSPSNKVTEKGKDVELRCDPISGHTALYWYRQSLGQGLEFLIYFQGNSAPDKSGLPSDRFSAERTGGSVSTLTIQRTQQEDSAVYLCASSPSTGDGNTIYFGEGSWLTVV.

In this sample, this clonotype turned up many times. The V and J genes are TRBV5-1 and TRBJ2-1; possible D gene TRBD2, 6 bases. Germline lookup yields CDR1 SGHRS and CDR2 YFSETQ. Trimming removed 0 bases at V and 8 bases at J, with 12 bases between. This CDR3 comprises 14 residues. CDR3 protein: CASSLGREWDEQFF. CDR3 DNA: TGCGCCAGCAGCTTGGGCCGGGAGTGGGATGAGCAGTTCTTC.

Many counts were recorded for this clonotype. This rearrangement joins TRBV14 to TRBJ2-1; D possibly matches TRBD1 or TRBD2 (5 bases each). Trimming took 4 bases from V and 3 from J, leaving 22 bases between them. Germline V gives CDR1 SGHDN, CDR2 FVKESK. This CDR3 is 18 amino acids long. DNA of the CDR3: TGTGCCAGCAGCCCCACGCCCAGGGACGGCGGACTCTACAATGAGCAGTTCTTC. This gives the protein CASSPTPRDGGLYNEQFF.

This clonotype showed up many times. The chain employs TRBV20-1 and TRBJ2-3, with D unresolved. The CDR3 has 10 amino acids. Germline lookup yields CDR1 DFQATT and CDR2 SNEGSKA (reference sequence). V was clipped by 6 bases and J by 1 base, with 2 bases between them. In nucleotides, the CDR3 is TGCAGTGCGGGCACAGATACGCAGTATTTT. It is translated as CSAGTDTQYF.

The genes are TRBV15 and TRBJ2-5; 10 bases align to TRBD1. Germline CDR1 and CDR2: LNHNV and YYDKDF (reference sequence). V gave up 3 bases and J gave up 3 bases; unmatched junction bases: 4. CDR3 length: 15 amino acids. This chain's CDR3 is CATSRGQGRKETQYF. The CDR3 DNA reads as TGTGCCACCAGCAGGGGACAGGGGAGGAAAGAGACCCAGTACTTC.

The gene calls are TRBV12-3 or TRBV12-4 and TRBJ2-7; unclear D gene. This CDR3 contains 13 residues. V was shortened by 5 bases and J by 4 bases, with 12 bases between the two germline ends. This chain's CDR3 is CASSTPLAYEQYF. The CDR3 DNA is TGTGCCAGCAGTACCCCCTTGGCTTACGAGCAGTACTTC.

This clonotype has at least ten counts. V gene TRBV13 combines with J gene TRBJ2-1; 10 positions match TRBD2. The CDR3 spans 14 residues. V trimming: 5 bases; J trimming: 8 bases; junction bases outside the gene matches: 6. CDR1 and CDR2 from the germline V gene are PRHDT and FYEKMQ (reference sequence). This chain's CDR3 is CASSPLLAGDEQFF. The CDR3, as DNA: TGTGCCAGCAGCCCCCTTCTAGCGGGAGATGAGCAGTTCTTC.

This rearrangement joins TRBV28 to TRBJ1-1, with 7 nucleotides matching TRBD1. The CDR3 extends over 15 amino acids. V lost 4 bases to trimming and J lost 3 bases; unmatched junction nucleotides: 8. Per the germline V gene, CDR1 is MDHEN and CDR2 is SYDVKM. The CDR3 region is CASSSGSGQYTEAFF. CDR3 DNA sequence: TGTGCCAGCAGTTCAGGGTCGGGACAGTACACTGAAGCTTTCTTT.

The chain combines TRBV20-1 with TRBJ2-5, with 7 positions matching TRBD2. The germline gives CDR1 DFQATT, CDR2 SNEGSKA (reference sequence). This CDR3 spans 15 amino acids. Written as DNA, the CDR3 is TGCAGCACCCTGGGGGGGGGGGTTCCAGGCGGAACCCAGTACTTC. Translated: CSTLGGGVPGGTQYF.

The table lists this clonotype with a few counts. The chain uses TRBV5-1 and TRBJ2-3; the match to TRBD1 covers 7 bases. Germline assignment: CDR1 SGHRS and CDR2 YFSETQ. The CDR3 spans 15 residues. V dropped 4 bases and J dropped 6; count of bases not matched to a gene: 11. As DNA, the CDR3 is TGCGCCAGCAGCACCCGTGACAGGGTGCTGGATACGCAGTATTTT. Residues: CASSTRDRVLDTQYF.